This TCR beta chain appears in the sequencing data of a study of molecular identifiers for immune sequencing clone quantification. The CDR3 sequence is 15 residues long. CDR1 MGHRA and CDR2 YSYEKL come from the germline V gene. J lost 5 bases, V lost 2 bases, and 6 bases had no gene match. With listed TCR primers and previously described methods, bulk TCR libraries were prepared. One entry per CDR3 protein results from TCRdb running MiXCR on the PCR reads. The table records approximately 320,000 distinct CDR3 sequences, 24% of them present only once. This clonotype has just a few counts. Preparation of naive CD8 libraries involved roughly 19,000 to 1,000,000 sorted cells and 10%, 30% or 50% RNA. The sorting of naive CD8 T cells used the CD8+CD4-CCR7+CD45RA+ phenotype.

The sample was naive CD8+ T cells from blood, with Jurkat cell RNA spiked in. Subset of the sample: FACS-sorted CD8+CD4-CCR7+CD45RA+ naive T cells. The receptor was derived from a human donor in good health. Some libraries in this study had Jurkat cell RNA spiked in. V and J are TRBV4-1 and TRBJ1-1; 9 positions agree with TRBD1. CDR3 region: CASSQLRQGVTEAFF. As DNA, the CDR3 is TGCGCCAGCAGCCAACTCAGACAGGGGGTGACTGAAGCTTTCTTT.